The table lists the clone carrying this T cell receptor (beta chain) with a few counts. Its antigen remains unidentified. The CDR3 is made up of 15 amino acids. Germline V lookup: CDR1 SGHRS, CDR2 YFSETQ. With V trimmed by 0 bases and J by 2 bases, 2 bases remained unmatched. The source of the sample is a study of T-cell memory formation after mild COVID-19. General study results and limits: Contracting clones localized mainly to CM and EM when CD4+ and mainly to EMRA when CD8+. Whereas later expanders leaned CD4+, clones contracting day 15 to 85 showed a balanced CD4/CD8 makeup. Pre-infection memory harbored some responding clones, suggesting cross-reactive memory joined.

It was 5'RACE with constant-segment primers that produced the TCR alpha and TCR beta cDNA libraries, which carried sample barcodes and UMIs. Via MiXCR, TCRdb re-called the 5' RACE reads, giving one row per CDR3 protein. The data hold 120,000 to 150,000 distinct CDR3 sequences, with roughly a fifth observed a single time. This receptor was taken from an adult woman who had mild COVID-19 (a few samples of this study predate the infection). Cell type and time point are not known. Sequenced sample: PBMCs or a T cell subset sorted from them (not recorded which). This chain uses TRBV5-1 with TRBJ1-3, with TRBD1 matching 7 bases. CDR3 region: CASSLEGGPGNTIYF. The CDR3 bases are TGCGCCAGCAGCTTGGAAGGGGGCCCTGGAAACACCATATATTTT.